This T cell receptor beta chain is from a study of control samples from healthy donors and cancer patients. Germline CDR1 reads MGHRA; CDR2 reads YSYEKL. The CDR3 totals 17 residues. Trimming at V came to 0 bases and at J to 4 bases, leaving 8 bases not matched to a gene. TCRdb's copy holds only in-frame clones and misses some; the assay was immunoSEQ multiplex PCR. The data contain around 93,000 clones, around nine tenths of them singletons. This rearrangement joins TRBV4-1 to TRBJ2-1; 8 nucleotides agree with TRBD1. The clonotype comes from a human donor in good health. The donor label of this sample is uncertain. Sample: blood. The CDR3 region has the DNA TGCGCCAGCAGCCAAGACGCCGGGACAGGTATTTACAATGAGCAGTTCTTC. Protein sequence: CASSQDAGTGIYNEQFF.